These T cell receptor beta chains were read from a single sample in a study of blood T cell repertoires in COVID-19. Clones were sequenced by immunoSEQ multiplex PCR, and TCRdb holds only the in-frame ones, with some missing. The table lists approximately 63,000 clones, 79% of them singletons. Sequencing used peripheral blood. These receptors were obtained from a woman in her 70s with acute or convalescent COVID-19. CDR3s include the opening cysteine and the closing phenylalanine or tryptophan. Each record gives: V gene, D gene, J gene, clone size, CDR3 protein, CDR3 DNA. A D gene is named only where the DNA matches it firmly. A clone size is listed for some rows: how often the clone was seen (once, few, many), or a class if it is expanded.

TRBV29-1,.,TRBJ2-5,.,CSVESQGQETQYF,TGCAGCGTTGAATCCCAGGGCCAAGAGACCCAGTACTTC
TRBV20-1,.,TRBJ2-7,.,CSGRRHYEQYF,TGCAGTGGTAGAAGACACTACGAGCAGTACTTC
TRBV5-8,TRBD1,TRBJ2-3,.,CASSRDRGLDTQYF,TGTGCCAGCAGCCGAGACAGGGGGCTAGATACGCAGTATTTT
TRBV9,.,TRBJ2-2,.,CASSVDLSGELFF,TGTGCCAGCAGCGTAGATCTATCCGGGGAGCTGTTTTTT
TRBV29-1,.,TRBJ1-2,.,CSVQGAGTNYGYTF,TGCAGCGTTCAAGGAGCAGGTACTAACTATGGCTACACCTTC
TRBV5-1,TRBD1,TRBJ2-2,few,CASSLEDRATGELFF,TGCGCCAGCAGCTTGGAGGACAGGGCCACCGGGGAGCTGTTTTTT
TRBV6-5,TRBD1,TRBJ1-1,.,CASEQGNRGTEAFF,TGTGCCAGCGAACAGGGGAATCGTGGCACTGAAGCTTTCTTT
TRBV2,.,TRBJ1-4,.,CASSVDRTNEKLFF,TGTGCCAGCAGTGTCGACAGGACTAATGAAAAACTGTTTTTT
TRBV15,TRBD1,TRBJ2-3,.,CATSKANRQGTRADTQYF,TGTGCCACCAGCAAAGCAAACAGACAGGGGACACGGGCAGATACGCAGTATTTT
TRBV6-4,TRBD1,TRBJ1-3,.,CASSDSRDRGPLRGNTIYF,TGTGCCAGCAGTGACTCGAGGGACAGGGGGCCCTTGAGAGGAAACACCATATATTTT
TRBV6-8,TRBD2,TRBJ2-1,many,CASSSRQRGTYNEQFF,TGTGCCAGCAGTTCGCGTCAGCGGGGAACCTACAATGAGCAGTTCTTC
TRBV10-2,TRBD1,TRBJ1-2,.,CASSETDRALDGYTF,TGCGCCAGCAGTGAAACGGACAGGGCTCTTGATGGCTACACCTTC
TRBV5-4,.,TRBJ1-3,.,CASSYRVAGNTIYF,TGTGCCAGCAGCTACAGGGTTGCTGGAAACACCATATATTTT
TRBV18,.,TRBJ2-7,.,CASSPHSGAYEQYF,TGTGCCAGCTCACCTCATTCGGGGGCCTACGAGCAGTACTTC
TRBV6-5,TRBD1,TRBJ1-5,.,CASRPGTAGNQPQHF,TGTGCCAGCAGACCCGGGACAGCAGGCAATCAGCCCCAGCATTTT
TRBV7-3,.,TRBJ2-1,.,CASSLTQGYLGEQFF,TGTGCCAGCAGCTTAACACAGGGCTATCTGGGCGAGCAGTTCTTC
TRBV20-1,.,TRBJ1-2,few,CSASGGSYGYTF,TGCAGTGCTAGTGGCGGGTCCTATGGCTACACCTTC
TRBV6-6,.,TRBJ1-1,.,CAIQGNTEAFF,TGTGCCATCCAGGGGAACACTGAAGCTTTCTTT
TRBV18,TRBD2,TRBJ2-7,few,CASSKRGIDEQYF,TGTGCCAGCTCGAAGCGGGGAATCGACGAGCAGTACTTC
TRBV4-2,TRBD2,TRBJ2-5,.,CASSQSRGGLETQYF,TGTGCCAGCAGCCAGAGTCGGGGGGGCCTTGAGACCCAGTACTTC
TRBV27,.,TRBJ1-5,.,CASSSRLRNQPQHF,TGTGCCAGCAGTTCACGACTGCGCAATCAGCCCCAGCATTTT
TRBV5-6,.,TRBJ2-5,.,CASSPAVLETQYF,TGTGCCAGCAGTCCGGCGGTTTTGGAGACCCAGTACTTC
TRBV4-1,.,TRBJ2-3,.,CASSQVGRGEGDTQYF,TGCGCCAGCAGCCAAGTGGGCAGGGGCGAAGGAGATACGCAGTATTTT
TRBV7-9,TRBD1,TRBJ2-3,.,CASSIRQGAGDTQYF,TGTGCCAGCAGCATCCGACAGGGGGCGGGAGATACGCAGTATTTT
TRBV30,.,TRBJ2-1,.,CAWSAGVLWFF,TGTGCCTGGAGTGCAGGGGTCTTATGGTTCTTC
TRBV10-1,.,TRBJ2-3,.,CASSERKLASDTQYF,TGCGCCAGCAGTGAGCGAAAGCTAGCGTCAGATACGCAGTATTTT
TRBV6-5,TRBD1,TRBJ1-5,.,CASRPGTGYNQPQHF,TGTGCCAGCCGCCCCGGGACAGGGTACAATCAGCCCCAGCATTTT
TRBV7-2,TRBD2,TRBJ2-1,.,CASRPPAGAYNEQFF,TGTGCCAGCAGGCCACCAGCGGGGGCCTACAATGAGCAGTTCTTC
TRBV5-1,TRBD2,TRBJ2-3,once,CASLPGLAGAGDTQYF,TGCGCCAGCTTACCGGGACTAGCGGGGGCCGGGGATACGCAGTATTTT
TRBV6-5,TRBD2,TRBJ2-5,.,CASSRRTSNGETQYF,TGTGCCAGCAGTAGACGGACTAGCAATGGGGAGACCCAGTACTTC
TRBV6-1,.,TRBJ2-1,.,CASGGGGLLSSYNEQFF,TGTGCCAGCGGTGGCGGGGGCCTTCTAAGCTCCTACAATGAGCAGTTCTTC
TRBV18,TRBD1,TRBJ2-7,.,CASSPNRGGSSYEQYF,TGTGCCAGCTCACCGAACAGGGGCGGCAGCTCCTACGAGCAGTACTTC
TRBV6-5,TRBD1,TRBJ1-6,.,CASRPKDRAGSPLHF,TGTGCCAGCAGACCGAAAGACAGGGCCGGGTCACCCCTCCACTTT
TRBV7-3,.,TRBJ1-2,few,CASGGGRNHGYTF,TGTGCCAGCGGGGGAGGGAGGAATCATGGCTACACCTTC
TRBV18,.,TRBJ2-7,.,CASSPTGNEQYF,TGTGCCAGCTCACCAACGGGAAACGAGCAGTACTTC
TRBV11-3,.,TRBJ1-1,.,CASSLARVPEAFF,TGTGCCAGCAGCTTGGCCAGGGTCCCTGAAGCTTTCTTT
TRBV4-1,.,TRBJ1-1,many,CASSQDLNTEAFF,TGCGCCAGCAGCCAAGATCTAAACACTGAAGCTTTCTTT
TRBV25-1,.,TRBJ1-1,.,CASSEESHPEAFF,TGTGCCAGCAGTGAAGAGTCCCACCCTGAGGCTTTCTTT
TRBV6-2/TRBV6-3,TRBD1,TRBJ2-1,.,CASSLRRALVGGPYNEQFF,TGTGCCAGCAGTTTGAGACGGGCGTTAGTAGGGGGCCCCTACAATGAGCAGTTCTTC
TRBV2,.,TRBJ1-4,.,CASTTGRYEKLFF,TGTGCCAGCACCACTGGGAGATATGAAAAACTGTTTTTT
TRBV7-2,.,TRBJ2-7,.,CASSLARADEQYF,TGTGCCAGCAGCTTAGCGCGCGCGGACGAGCAGTACTTC
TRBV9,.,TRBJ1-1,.,CASSVGRVGTEAFF,TGTGCCAGCAGCGTAGGCAGGGTGGGCACTGAAGCTTTCTTT
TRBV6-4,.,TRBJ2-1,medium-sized,CASSATGTGGEQFF,TGTGCCAGCAGCGCAACAGGGACGGGCGGTGAGCAGTTCTTC
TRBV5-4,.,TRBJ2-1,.,CASSALGGYNEQFF,TGTGCCAGCAGCGCCCTTGGAGGCTACAATGAGCAGTTCTTC
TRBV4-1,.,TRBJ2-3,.,CASSLTRLAGADTQYF,TGCGCCAGCAGCCTAACCCGCCTAGCTGGAGCAGATACGCAGTATTTT
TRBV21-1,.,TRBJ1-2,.,CASLPGRDGYTF,TGTGCCAGCCTTCCGGGGAGGGATGGCTACACCTTC
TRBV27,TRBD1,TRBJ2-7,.,CASSPLRGTGGDEQYF,TGTGCCAGCAGTCCTCTCCGTGGGACAGGGGGCGACGAGCAGTACTTC
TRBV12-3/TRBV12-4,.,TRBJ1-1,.,CASTQPRGPEAFF,TGTGCCAGCACCCAGCCCCGAGGTCCCGAAGCTTTCTTT
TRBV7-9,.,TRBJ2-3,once,CASSLGQLSGTDTQYF,TGTGCCAGCAGCTTAGGACAGCTCAGTGGCACAGATACGCAGTATTTT
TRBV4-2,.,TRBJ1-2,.,CASSQVDYGYTF,TGTGCCAGCAGCCAAGTCGACTATGGCTACACCTTC
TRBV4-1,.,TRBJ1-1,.,CASSRVPRDTEAFF,TGCGCCAGCAGCCGAGTCCCCCGGGACACTGAAGCTTTCTTT
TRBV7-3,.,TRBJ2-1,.,CASSPFTGVGNEQFF,TGTGCCAGCAGCCCGTTCACGGGGGTGGGCAATGAGCAGTTCTTC
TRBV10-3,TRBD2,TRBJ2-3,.,CASAGTITVPDTQYF,TGTGCCTCAGCCGGGACTATCACGGTCCCGGATACGCAGTATTTT
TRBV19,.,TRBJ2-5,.,CASRSRSQETQYF,TGTGCCAGTAGGTCCCGGTCCCAAGAGACCCAGTACTTC
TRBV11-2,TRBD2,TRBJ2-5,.,CASSPPRLAGGKETQYF,TGTGCCAGCAGCCCACCTAGACTAGCGGGGGGTAAAGAGACCCAGTACTTC